The source of this TCR beta chain is a study of blood T cell repertoires in COVID-19. Study at large: Sites across the United States, Italy and Spain contributed samples from acute and convalescent COVID-19. From T cells, B-cell-depleted T cells, or PBMCs came the material, which was cDNA or gDNA.

The CDR3 consists of 14 residues. Germline V gene sequence: CDR1 LNHDA, CDR2 SQIVND (reference sequence). V was clipped by 5 bases and J by 1 base, with 11 bases between them. Original handling: From reference gene primer amplification, estimates of nucleated cell counts were derived. Generated by immunoSEQ multiplex PCR, the TCRdb table keeps only in-frame clones and is missing some. The DNA was the basis for D and trimming; V, J and clone size are from that table. The data contain some 370,000 clones, roughly nine tenths of them singletons. The TCR sequence derives from a man between 35 and 55 years old with acute or convalescent COVID-19. This rearrangement joins TRBV19 to TRBJ1-1; D is perhaps TRBD1 (6 bases). The sample taken for sequencing was peripheral blood. CDR3 loop: CASSPSTGNTEAFF. CDR3 bases: TGTGCCAGTAGTCCTTCGACAGGGAACACTGAAGCTTTCTTT.